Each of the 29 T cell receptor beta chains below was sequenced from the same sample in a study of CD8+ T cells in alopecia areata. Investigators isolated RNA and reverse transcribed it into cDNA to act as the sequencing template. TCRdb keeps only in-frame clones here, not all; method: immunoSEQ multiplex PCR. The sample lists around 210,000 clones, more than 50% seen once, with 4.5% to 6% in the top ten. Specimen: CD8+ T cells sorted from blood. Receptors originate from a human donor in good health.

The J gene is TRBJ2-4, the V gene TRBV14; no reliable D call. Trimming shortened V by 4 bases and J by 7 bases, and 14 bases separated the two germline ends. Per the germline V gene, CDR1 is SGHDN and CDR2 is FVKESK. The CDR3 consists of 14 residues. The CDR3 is CASSPTVKTNIQYF. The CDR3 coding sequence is TGTGCCAGCAGCCCGACGGTCAAGACGAACATTCAGTACTTC.

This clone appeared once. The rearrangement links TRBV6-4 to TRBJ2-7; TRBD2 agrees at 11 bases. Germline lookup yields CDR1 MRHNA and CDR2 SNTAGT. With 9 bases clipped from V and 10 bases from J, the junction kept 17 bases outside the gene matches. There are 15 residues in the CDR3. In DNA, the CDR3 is TGTGCCAGACGCAATAGCGGGGGGGCGAAGGGTCGACAGTACTTC. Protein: CARRNSGGAKGRQYF.

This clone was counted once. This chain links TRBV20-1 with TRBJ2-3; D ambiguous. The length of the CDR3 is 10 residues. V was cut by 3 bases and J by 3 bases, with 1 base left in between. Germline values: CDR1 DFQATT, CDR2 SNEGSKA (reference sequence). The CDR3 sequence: CSASTDTQYF. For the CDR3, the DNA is TGCAGTGCTAGTACAGATACGCAGTATTTT.

The CDR3 sequence: CASSAVSEAFF. The CDR3 DNA reads as TGTGCCAGCAGTGCGGTATCTGAAGCTTTCTTT. The genes are TRBV2 and TRBJ1-1, with unresolved D. This CDR3 has 11 amino acids. V was pared by 4 bases and J by 6 bases, with 6 bases between. Germline V CDR1 and CDR2: SNHLY, FYNNEI. Based on the CDR3 plus reference TRBV2 and TRBJ1-1, the full variable domain is EPEVTQTPSHQVTQMGQEVILRCVPISNHLYFYWYRQILGQKVEFLVSFYNNEISEKSEIFDDQFSVERPDGSNFTLKIRSTKLEDSAMYFCASSAVSEAFFGQGTRLTVV.

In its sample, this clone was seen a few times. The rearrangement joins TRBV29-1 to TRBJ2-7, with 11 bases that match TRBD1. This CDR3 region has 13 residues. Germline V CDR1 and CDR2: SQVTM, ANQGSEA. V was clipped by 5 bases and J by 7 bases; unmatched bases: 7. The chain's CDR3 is CSVTGQGAGEQYF. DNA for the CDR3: TGCAGCGTTACCGGACAGGGGGCAGGGGAGCAGTACTTC.

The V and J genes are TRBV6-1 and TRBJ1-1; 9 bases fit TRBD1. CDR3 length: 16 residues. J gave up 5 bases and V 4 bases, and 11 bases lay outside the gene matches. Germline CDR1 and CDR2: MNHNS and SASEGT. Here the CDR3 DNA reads TGTGCCAGCAGTGCCCTAACAGGGGGCGCGAGTACTGAAGCTTTCTTT. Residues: CASSALTGGASTEAFF.

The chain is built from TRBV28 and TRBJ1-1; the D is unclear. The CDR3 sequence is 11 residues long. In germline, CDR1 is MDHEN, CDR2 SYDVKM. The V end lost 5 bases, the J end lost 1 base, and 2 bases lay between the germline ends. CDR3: CASSGNTEAFF. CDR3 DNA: TGTGCCAGCAGTGGGAACACTGAAGCTTTCTTT.

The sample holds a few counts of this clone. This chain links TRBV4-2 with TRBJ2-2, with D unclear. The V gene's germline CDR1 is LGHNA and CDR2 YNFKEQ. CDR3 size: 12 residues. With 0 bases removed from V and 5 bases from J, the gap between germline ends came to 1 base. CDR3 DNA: TGTGCCAGCAGCCAAGAAACCGGGGAGCTGTTTTTT. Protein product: CASSQETGELFF.

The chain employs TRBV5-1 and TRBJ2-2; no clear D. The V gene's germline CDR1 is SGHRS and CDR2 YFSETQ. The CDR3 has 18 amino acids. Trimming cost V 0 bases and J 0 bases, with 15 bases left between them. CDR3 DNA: TGCGCCAGCAGCTTGGCCGGATGGGCGTCTGCGAACACCGGGGAGCTGTTTTTT. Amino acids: CASSLAGWASANTGELFF.

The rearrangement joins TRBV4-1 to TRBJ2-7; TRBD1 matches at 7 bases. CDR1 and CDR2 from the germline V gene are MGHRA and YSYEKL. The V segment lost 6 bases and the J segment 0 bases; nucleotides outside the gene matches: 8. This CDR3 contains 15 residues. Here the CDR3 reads CASRRGRDSSYEQYF. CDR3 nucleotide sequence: TGCGCCAGCAGGAGGGGACGGGACAGCTCCTACGAGCAGTACTTC.

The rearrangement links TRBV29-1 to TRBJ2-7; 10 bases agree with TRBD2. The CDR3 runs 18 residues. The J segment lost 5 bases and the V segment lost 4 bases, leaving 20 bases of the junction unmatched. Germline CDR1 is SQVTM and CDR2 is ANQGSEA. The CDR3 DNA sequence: TGCAGCGTTGTTTATTTTGAGCTAGCGGGGGCCACTTCCCACGAGCAGTACTTC. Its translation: CSVVYFELAGATSHEQYF.

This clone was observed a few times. DNA for the CDR3: TGCAGCGTTGAACGGTCTAGGTCCGGGAATGAGCAGTTCTTC. Amino acids: CSVERSRSGNEQFF. This chain connects TRBV29-1 to TRBJ2-1; D gene uncertain. Germline V gives CDR1 SQVTM, CDR2 ANQGSEA. The CDR3 loop spans 14 amino acids. The V and J ends lost 2 bases and 7 bases respectively, with 15 bases between them.

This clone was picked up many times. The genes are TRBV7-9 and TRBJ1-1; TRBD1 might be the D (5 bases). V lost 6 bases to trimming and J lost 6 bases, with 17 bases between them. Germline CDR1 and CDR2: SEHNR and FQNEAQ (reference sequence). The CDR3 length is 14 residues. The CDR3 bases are TGTGCCAGCAGGGAGTTGGGCCGGGACGCTGAAGCTTTCTTT. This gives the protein CASRELGRDAEAFF.

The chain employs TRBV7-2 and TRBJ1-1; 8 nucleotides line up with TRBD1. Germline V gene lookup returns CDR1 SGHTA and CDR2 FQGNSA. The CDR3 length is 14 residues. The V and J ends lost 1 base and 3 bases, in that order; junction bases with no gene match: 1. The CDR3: CASSLGQGYTEAFF. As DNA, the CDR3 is TGTGCCAGCAGCTTAGGACAGGGGTACACTGAAGCTTTCTTT.

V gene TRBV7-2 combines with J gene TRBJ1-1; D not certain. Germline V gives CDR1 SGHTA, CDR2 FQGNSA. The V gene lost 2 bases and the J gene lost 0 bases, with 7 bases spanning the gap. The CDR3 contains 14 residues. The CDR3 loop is CASSLNSLNTEAFF. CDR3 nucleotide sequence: TGTGCCAGCAGCTTAAACAGCTTGAACACTGAAGCTTTCTTT.

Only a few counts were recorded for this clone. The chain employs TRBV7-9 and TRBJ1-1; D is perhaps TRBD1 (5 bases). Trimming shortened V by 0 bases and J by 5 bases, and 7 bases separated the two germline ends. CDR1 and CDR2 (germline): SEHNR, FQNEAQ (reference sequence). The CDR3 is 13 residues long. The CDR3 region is CASSLARGTEAFF. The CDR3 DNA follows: TGTGCCAGCAGCTTAGCCCGGGGGACTGAAGCTTTCTTT.

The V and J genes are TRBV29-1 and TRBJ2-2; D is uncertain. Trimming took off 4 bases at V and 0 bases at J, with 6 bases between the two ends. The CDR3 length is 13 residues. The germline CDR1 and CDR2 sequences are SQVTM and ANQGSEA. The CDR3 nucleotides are TGCAGCGTTGGTTCTTCGAACACCGGGGAGCTGTTTTTT. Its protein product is CSVGSSNTGELFF.

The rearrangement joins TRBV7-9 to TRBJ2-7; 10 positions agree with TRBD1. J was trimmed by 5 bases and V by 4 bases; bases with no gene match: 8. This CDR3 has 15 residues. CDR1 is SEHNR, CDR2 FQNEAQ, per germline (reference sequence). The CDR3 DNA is TGTGCCAGCAGCTCACACCGGGACAGGGGCCACGAGCAGTACTTC. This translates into CASSSHRDRGHEQYF.

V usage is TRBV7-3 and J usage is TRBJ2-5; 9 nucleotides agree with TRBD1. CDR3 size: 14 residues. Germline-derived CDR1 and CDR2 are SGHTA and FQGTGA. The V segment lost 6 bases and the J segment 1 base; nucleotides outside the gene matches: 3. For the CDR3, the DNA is TGTGCCAGCAGTTTGACAGGGGGCCAAGAGACCCAGTACTTC. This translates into CASSLTGGQETQYF.

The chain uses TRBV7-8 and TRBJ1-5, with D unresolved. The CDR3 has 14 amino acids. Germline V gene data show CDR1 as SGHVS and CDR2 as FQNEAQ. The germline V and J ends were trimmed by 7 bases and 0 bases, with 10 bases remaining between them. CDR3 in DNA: TGTGCCAGCACCCTAGATAATAGCAATCAGCCCCAGCATTTT. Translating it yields CASTLDNSNQPQHF.

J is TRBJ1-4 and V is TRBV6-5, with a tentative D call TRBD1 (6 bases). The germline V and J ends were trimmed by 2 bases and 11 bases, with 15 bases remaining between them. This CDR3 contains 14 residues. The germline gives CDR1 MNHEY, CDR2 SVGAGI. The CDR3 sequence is CASSYGLGGGKLFF. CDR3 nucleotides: TGTGCCAGCAGTTACGGGTTAGGGGGTGGGAAACTGTTTTTT.

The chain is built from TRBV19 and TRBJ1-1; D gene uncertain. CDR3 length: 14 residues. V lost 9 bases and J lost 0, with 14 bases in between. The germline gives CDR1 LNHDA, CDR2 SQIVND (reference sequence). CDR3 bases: TGTGCCAGCCCGGCCCGGGCCATGAACACTGAAGCTTTCTTT. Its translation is CASPARAMNTEAFF.

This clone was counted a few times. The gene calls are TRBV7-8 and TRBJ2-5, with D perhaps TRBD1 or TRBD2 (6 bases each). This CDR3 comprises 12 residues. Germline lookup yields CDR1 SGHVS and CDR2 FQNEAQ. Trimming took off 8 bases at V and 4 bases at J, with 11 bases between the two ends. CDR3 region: CASGGGSETQYF. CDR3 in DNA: TGTGCCAGCGGAGGGGGTTCAGAGACCCAGTACTTC.

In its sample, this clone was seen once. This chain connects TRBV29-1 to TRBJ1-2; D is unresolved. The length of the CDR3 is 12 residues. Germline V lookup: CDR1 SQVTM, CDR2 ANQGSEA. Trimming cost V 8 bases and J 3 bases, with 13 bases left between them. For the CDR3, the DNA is TGCAGCCCCTGGACGGTTGACTATGGCTACACCTTC. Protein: CSPWTVDYGYTF.

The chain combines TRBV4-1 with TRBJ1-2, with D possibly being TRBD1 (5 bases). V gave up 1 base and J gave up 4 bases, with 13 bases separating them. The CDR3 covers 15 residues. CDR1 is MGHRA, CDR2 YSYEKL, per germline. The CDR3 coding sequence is TGCGCCAGCAGCCAAGGGGAGGGGAAGATCTATGGCTACACCTTC. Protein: CASSQGEGKIYGYTF.

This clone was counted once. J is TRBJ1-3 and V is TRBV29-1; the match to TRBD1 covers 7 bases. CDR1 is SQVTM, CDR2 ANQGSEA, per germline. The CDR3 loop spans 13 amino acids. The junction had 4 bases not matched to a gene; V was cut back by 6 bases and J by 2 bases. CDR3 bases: TGCAGCGTCCGACAGGGCGCTGGAAACACCATATATTTT. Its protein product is CSVRQGAGNTIYF. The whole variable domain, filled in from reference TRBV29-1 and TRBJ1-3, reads SAVISQKPSRDICQRGTSLTIQCQVDSQVTMMFWYRQQPGQSLTLIATANQGSEATYESGFVIDKFPISRPNLTFSTLTVSNMSPEDSSIYLCSVRQGAGNTIYFGEGSWLTVV.

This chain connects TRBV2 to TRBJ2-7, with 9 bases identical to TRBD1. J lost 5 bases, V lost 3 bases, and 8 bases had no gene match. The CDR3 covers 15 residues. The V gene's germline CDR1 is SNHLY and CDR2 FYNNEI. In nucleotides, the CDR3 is TGTGCCAGCAGTGAGGAGGGACAGGGAATGGACGAGCAGTACTTC. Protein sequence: CASSEEGQGMDEQYF.

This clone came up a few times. The CDR3 DNA is TGTGCCAGCAGCTCCAACGGGGGGCTAGCGGAAATCGTTGAGCAGTTCTTC. Translating gives CASSSNGGLAEIVEQFF. V and J are TRBV7-9 and TRBJ2-1; D is perhaps TRBD2 (7 bases). This CDR3 spans 17 amino acids. Germline CDR1 reads SEHNR; CDR2 reads FQNEAQ (reference sequence). Trimming removed 4 bases from V and 9 bases from J, with 25 bases in between.

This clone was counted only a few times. Here the CDR3 DNA reads TGTGCCAGCAGACGCCCCCAGGGTGGATATCCGGGCTACACCTTC. Protein: CASRRPQGGYPGYTF. This chain connects TRBV28 to TRBJ1-2; D might be TRBD1 (5 bases). The CDR3 loop spans 15 amino acids. Germline V gene lookup returns CDR1 MDHEN and CDR2 SYDVKM. V gave up 6 bases and J gave up 8 bases, with 22 bases separating them.